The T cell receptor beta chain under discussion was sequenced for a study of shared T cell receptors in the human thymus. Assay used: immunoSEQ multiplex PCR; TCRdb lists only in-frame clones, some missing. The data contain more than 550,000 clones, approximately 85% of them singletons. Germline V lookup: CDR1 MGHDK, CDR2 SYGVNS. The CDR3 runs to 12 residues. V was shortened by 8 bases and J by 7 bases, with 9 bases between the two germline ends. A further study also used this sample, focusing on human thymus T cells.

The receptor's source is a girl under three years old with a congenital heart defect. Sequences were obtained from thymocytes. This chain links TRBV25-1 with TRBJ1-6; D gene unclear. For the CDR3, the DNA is TGTGCCAGCCATTCCAGGAATTCACCCCTCCACTTT. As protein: CASHSRNSPLHF.